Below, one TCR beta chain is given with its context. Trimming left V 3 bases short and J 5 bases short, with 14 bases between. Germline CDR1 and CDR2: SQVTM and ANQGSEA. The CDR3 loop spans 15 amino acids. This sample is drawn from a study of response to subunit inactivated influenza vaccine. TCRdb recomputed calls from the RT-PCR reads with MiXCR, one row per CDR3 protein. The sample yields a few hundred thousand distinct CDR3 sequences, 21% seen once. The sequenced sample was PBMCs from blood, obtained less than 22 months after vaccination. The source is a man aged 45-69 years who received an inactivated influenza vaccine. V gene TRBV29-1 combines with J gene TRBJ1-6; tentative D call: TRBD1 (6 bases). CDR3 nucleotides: TGCAGCGTTGATTTTGCGGGACACAATAATTCACCCCTCCACTTT. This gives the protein CSVDFAGHNNSPLHF.